The subject of this entry is one TCR beta chain. The data stem from a study of cytomegalovirus exposure and HLA in healthy donors. This CDR3 contains 16 residues. V was pared by 5 bases and J by 0 bases, with 16 bases between. The V gene's germline CDR1 is SEHNR and CDR2 FQNEAQ (reference sequence). Profiling relied on immunoSEQ multiplex PCR, and the TCRdb table lists in-frame clones only, not all of them. The data contain 110,000 to 150,000 clones, 70% to 90% of them seen just once; the ten biggest clones take up roughly 1.4%. The clonotype comes from a young woman in good health and CMV-seronegative. Sample: PBMCs. The V and J genes are TRBV7-9 and TRBJ1-1; TRBD1 might be the D (6 bases). The CDR3 DNA reads TGTGCCAGCAGCCGGATGGGGGCAGGGATGAACACTGAAGCTTTCTTT. As protein: CASSRMGAGMNTEAFF. The full variable domain, with the rest looked up from reference TRBV7-9 and TRBJ1-1, is DTGVSQNPRHKITKRGQNVTFRCDPISEHNRLYWYRQTLGQGPEFLTYFQNEAQLEKSRLLSDRFSAERPKGSFSTLEIQRTEQGDSAMYLCASSRMGAGMNTEAFFGQGTRLTVV.